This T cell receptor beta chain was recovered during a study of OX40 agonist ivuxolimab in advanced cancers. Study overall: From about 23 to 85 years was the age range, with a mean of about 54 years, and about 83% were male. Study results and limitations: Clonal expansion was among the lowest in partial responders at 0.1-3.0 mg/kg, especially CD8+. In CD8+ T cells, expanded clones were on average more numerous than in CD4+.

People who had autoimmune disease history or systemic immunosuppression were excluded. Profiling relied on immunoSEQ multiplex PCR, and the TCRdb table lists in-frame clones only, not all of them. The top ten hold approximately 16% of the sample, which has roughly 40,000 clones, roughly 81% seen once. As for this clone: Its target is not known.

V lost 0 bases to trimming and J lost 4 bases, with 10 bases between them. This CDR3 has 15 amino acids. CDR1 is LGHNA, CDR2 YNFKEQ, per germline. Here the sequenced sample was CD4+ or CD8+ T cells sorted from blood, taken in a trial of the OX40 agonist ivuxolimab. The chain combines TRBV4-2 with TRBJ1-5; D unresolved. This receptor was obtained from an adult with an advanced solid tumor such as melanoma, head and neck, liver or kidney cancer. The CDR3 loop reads CASSQEAGENQPQHF. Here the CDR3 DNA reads TGTGCCAGCAGCCAAGAGGCAGGCGAAAATCAGCCCCAGCATTTT.